This passage covers 25 T cell receptor beta chains from one sample sequenced in a study of T cells in Graves' hyperthyroidism and ophthalmopathy. TCR beta CDR3 regions were amplified from RNA transcripts. Carried out on the TCR CDR3, a first-round RT-PCR used the HTBI primer set. TCRdb itself ran the multiplex PCR reads through MiXCR, one entry per CDR3 protein. The data hold under 400,000 distinct CDR3 sequences, with around 25% observed a single time. The material sequenced was blood. The receptors derive from a man aged 50 to 60 with Graves' hyperthyroidism.

Only a few counts were recorded for this clonotype. The chain has TRBV5-5 and TRBJ2-1; no reliable D call. The germline V gene encodes CDR1 SGHKS and CDR2 YYEKEE (reference sequence). The CDR3 has 12 residues. Trimming removed 3 bases from V and 13 bases from J, with 14 bases in between. The CDR3 region is CASSSMDPRQFF. The CDR3 bases are TGTGCCAGCAGCTCCATGGACCCAAGACAGTTCTTC.

This clonotype was recorded many times. CDR3: CASSSPTSGSTDTQYF. DNA of the CDR3: TGTGCCAGCAGTTCTCCGACTAGCGGAAGCACAGATACGCAGTATTTT. The chain carries TRBV27 and TRBJ2-3; 9 bases align to TRBD2. The germline V gene has CDR1 MNHEY and CDR2 SMNVEV (reference sequence). The CDR3 extends over 16 amino acids. V shed 4 bases and J 0 bases; nucleotides not matched to a gene: 5.

The chain uses TRBV11-3 and TRBJ2-7; 9 bases line up with TRBD1. Looked up from germline, CDR1 is SGHNT and CDR2 is YENEEA. CDR3 length equals 19 residues. Trimming cost V 6 bases and J 3 bases; bases outside gene matches: 21. CDR3 protein: CASSLKTNHPGQGLYEQYF. DNA of the CDR3: TGTGCCAGCAGTCTAAAAACGAATCACCCGGGACAGGGACTCTACGAGCAGTACTTC.

This clonotype has at least ten counts. This chain links TRBV28 with TRBJ2-3, with D tentatively TRBD2 (6 bases). Between the trimmed V and J ends, which lost 7 bases and 0 bases, there was a span of 17 bases. Per germline, CDR1 MDHEN and CDR2 SYDVKM. The CDR3 consists of 16 residues. CDR3 sequence reads: CASKVTGTPSTDTQYF. CDR3 nucleotides: TGTGCCAGCAAAGTAACCGGGACTCCTAGCACAGATACGCAGTATTTT.

J is TRBJ2-3 and V is TRBV24-1, with no clear D. This CDR3 spans 13 amino acids. Germline V gene data show CDR1 as KGHDR and CDR2 as SFDVKD. The germline V and J ends were trimmed by 4 bases and 7 bases, with 11 bases remaining between them. Written as DNA, the CDR3 is TGTGCCACCAGTGAAACCGACCGAAATACGCAGTATTTT. Its protein is CATSETDRNTQYF.

V usage is TRBV27 and J usage is TRBJ2-7, with 10 positions matching TRBD1. The CDR3 is 15 amino acids. The ends lost 6 bases at V and 2 bases at J; junction bases unmatched: 7. CDR1 is MNHEY and CDR2 is SMNVEV in the germline V gene (reference sequence). CDR3 bases: TGTGCCAGCAGCCGTGGACAGGGGGGCACCTACGAGCAGTACTTC. It specifies CASSRGQGGTYEQYF.

This clonotype was observed many times. The chain has TRBV11-1 and TRBJ2-3, with TRBD2 matching over 9 bases. Germline lookup yields CDR1 SGHAT and CDR2 FQDESV (reference sequence). V lost 8 bases to trimming and J lost 3 bases; unmatched junction nucleotides: 12. The CDR3 totals 16 residues. The CDR3 DNA is TGTGCCAGCTCCCCCCTCCCTAGCGGGAAAACAGATACGCAGTATTTT. Translated, it gives CASSPLPSGKTDTQYF.

This clonotype was found many times. V gene TRBV11-2 combines with J gene TRBJ1-1; perhaps TRBD1 as D (5 bases). The CDR3 has 13 amino acids. Germline V gene sequence: CDR1 SGHAT, CDR2 FQNNGV. V was clipped by 5 bases and J by 3 bases, with 10 bases between them. As DNA, the CDR3 is TGTGCCAGCAGCCTCGCCAGGGACACTGAAGCTTTCTTT. The encoded protein is CASSLARDTEAFF. Full variable domain (missing parts from reference TRBV11-2 and TRBJ1-1): EAGVAQSPRYKIIEKRQSVAFWCNPISGHATLYWYQQILGQGPKLLIQFQNNGVVDDSQLPKDRFSAERLKGVDSTLKIQPAKLEDSAVYLCASSLARDTEAFFGQGTRLTVV.

In its sample, this clonotype was seen many times. The CDR3 DNA sequence: TGTGCCAGCAGTTACTCGAGTCAGGGGTTTTATGGGGAGACCCAGTACTTC. Its protein product is CASSYSSQGFYGETQYF. The gene calls are TRBV6-5 and TRBJ2-5; D is possibly TRBD1 (6 bases). V was cut by 0 bases and J by 5 bases, with 19 bases left in between. The CDR3 totals 17 residues. The germline gives CDR1 MNHEY, CDR2 SVGAGI.

The chain couples TRBV5-1 to TRBJ2-1, with 11 bases aligning to TRBD2. The germline CDR1 and CDR2 sequences are SGHRS and YFSETQ. The CDR3 covers 15 residues. Losses at the gene ends were 0 bases for V and 8 bases for J; bases not matched to a gene: 4. CDR3 bases: TGCGCCAGCAGCTTGGGGACTAGCGGGTTCGATGAGCAGTTCTTC. Protein sequence: CASSLGTSGFDEQFF.

The rearrangement joins TRBV9 to TRBJ2-5, with a weak D call TRBD2 (6 bases). V was trimmed by 0 bases and J by 5 bases, leaving 11 bases between them. Germline assignment: CDR1 SGDLS and CDR2 YYNGEE. The CDR3 runs 14 residues. For the CDR3, the DNA is TGTGCCAGCAGCGTAGCGGGGGTTGGGGAGACCCAGTACTTC. It codes for CASSVAGVGETQYF.

Only a few counts were recorded for this clonotype. V usage is TRBV6-1 and J usage is TRBJ2-3; D unresolved. The CDR3 loop spans 15 amino acids. Germline CDR1 MNHNS, CDR2 SASEGT. The V and J ends lost 3 bases and 1 base respectively, with 11 bases between them. This CDR3 reads CASSDNQMGTDTQYF. Here the CDR3 DNA reads TGTGCCAGCAGTGACAATCAAATGGGCACAGATACGCAGTATTTT.

The V call is TRBV7-6, the J call TRBJ2-3, with 7 bases that match TRBD1. This CDR3 is 14 amino acids long. Germline assignment: CDR1 SGHVS and CDR2 FNYEAQ. J was trimmed by 3 bases and V by 5 bases; bases with no gene match: 5. The CDR3: CASSKGAKTDTQYF. In DNA, the CDR3 is TGTGCCAGCAGCAAGGGGGCTAAGACAGATACGCAGTATTTT.

The rearrangement uses TRBV5-6 and TRBJ2-1, with 10 bases that match TRBD2. Germline CDR1 is SGHDT and CDR2 is YYEEEE. The V and J ends lost 7 bases and 8 bases, in that order; junction bases with no gene match: 9. This CDR3 is built from 14 residues. The CDR3 region is CASGNSGGSYEQFF. In nucleotides, the CDR3 is TGTGCCAGCGGTAATAGCGGGGGGTCATATGAGCAGTTCTTC. Filled out from reference TRBV5-6 and TRBJ2-1, the complete variable domain reads DAGVTQSPTHLIKTRGQQVTLRCSPKSGHDTVSWYQQALGQGPQFIFQYYEEEERQRGNFPDRFSGHQFPNYSSELNVNALLLGDSALYLCASGNSGGSYEQFFGPGTRLTVL.

Only a few counts were recorded for this clonotype. The chain carries TRBV12-3 or TRBV12-4 and TRBJ2-1; D perhaps matches TRBD2 (5 bases). CDR3 length: 14 amino acids. Trimming took 6 bases from V and 6 from J, leaving 15 bases between them. The CDR3 region is CASSLDSNSNEQFF. In nucleotides, the CDR3 is TGTGCCAGCAGCTTGGACTCAAATTCCAATGAGCAGTTCTTC.

This clonotype showed up just a few times. This chain links TRBV3-1 with TRBJ2-7; the D gene is possibly TRBD2 (6 bases). With 2 bases removed from V and 5 bases from J, the gap between germline ends came to 16 bases. CDR1 LGHDT and CDR2 YNNKEL come from the germline V gene (reference sequence). This CDR3 is 15 amino acids long. The CDR3 DNA reads as TGTGCCAGCAGCCAACGTAGCGGAGGGTCCCACGAGCAGTACTTC. Protein: CASSQRSGGSHEQYF.

The chain joins TRBV29-1 to TRBJ2-3; the match to TRBD2 covers 10 bases. CDR3 length equals 13 residues. From germline, CDR1 is SQVTM and CDR2 ANQGSEA. Unmatched junction bases numbered 3, after V lost 1 base and J lost 8 bases. The chain's CDR3 is CSVEGLAGVTQYF. The DNA of the CDR3 is TGCAGCGTTGAAGGGCTAGCGGGAGTTACGCAGTATTTT.

The rearrangement joins TRBV18 to TRBJ2-1, with D perhaps matching TRBD1 or TRBD2 (5 bases each). V lost 4 bases to trimming and J lost 0 bases, with 13 bases between them. Germline values: CDR1 KGHSH, CDR2 LQKENI. The CDR3 runs to 16 residues. CDR3 sequence (DNA): TGTGCCAGCTCACTCGGGACCTCGAGCTCCTACAATGAGCAGTTCTTC. Translated, it gives CASSLGTSSSYNEQFF.

This clonotype has a count of ten or more. The rearrangement links TRBV7-9 to TRBJ2-3; D gene unclear. With 3 bases removed from V and 0 bases from J, the gap between germline ends came to 4 bases. The CDR3 covers 13 residues. Germline assignment: CDR1 SEHNR and CDR2 FQNEAQ (reference sequence). DNA of the CDR3: TGTGCCAGCAGCTTCGGGAGCACAGATACGCAGTATTTT. This gives the protein CASSFGSTDTQYF. Using reference TRBV7-9 and TRBJ2-3 for the parts outside the CDR3, the full variable domain is DTGVSQNPRHKITKRGQNVTFRCDPISEHNRLYWYRQTLGQGPEFLTYFQNEAQLEKSRLLSDRFSAERPKGSFSTLEIQRTEQGDSAMYLCASSFGSTDTQYFGPGTRLTVL.

This clonotype was recorded a few times. An end of the junction does not agree with germline; a read error may underlie this. The chain joins TRBV9 to TRBJ1-6; D unresolved. Germline V gives CDR1 SGDLS, CDR2 YYNGEE. The CDR3 contains 14 residues. The CDR3 loop reads CASSVGSSNSPLHF. The CDR3 nucleotides are TGTGCCAGCAGCGTAGGCTCCTCTAATTCACCCCTCCACTTT.

The J gene is TRBJ2-5, the V gene TRBV5-1; no clear D. The CDR3 runs to 14 residues. Between the trimmed V and J ends, which lost 0 bases and 2 bases, there was a span of 8 bases. Germline loops: CDR1 SGHRS, CDR2 YFSETQ. In DNA, the CDR3 is TGCGCCAGCAGCTTGGTACGGTTACAAGAGACCCAGTACTTC. As protein: CASSLVRLQETQYF.

The sample holds a few counts of this clonotype. The V call is TRBV11-3, the J call TRBJ2-2, with 8 bases that match TRBD1. This CDR3 contains 14 residues. Per germline, CDR1 SGHNT and CDR2 YENEEA. With 5 bases clipped from V and 4 bases from J, the junction kept 3 bases outside the gene matches. The CDR3 nucleotides are TGTGCCAGCAGCCGCAGGGGGCTCACCGGGGAGCTGTTTTTT. The encoded protein is CASSRRGLTGELFF.

At least ten counts were recorded for this clonotype. CDR3 amino acids: CASSWGGYEQYF. The CDR3 DNA reads TGTGCCAGCAGTTGGGGGGGCTACGAGCAGTACTTC. V and J are TRBV28 and TRBJ2-7, with TRBD2 matching 7 bases. V lost 4 bases to trimming and J lost 3 bases; unmatched junction nucleotides: 0. The CDR3 sequence is 12 residues long. Germline CDR1 reads MDHEN; CDR2 reads SYDVKM.

The rearrangement uses TRBV6-1 and TRBJ1-4; tentatively, D is TRBD1 (6 bases). CDR3 length equals 19 residues. In germline, CDR1 is MNHNS, CDR2 SASEGT. V lost 7 bases and J lost 4, with 28 bases in between. CDR3 nucleotide sequence: TGTGCCAGCACTCCCCTCCTTGGGGGCACACAGCCCGGTAATGAAAAACTGTTTTTT. Its protein product is CASTPLLGGTQPGNEKLFF.

In this sample, this clonotype turned up a few times. The rearrangement uses TRBV30 and TRBJ2-1; 11 bases map to TRBD2. This CDR3 is built from 17 residues. From germline, CDR1 is GTSNPN and CDR2 SVGIG (reference sequence). The V and J ends lost 5 bases and 0 bases, in that order; junction bases with no gene match: 9. The CDR3 DNA follows: TGTGCCTGGTCGCCCCGGACTAGCGGGCTCTCCTACAATGAGCAGTTCTTC. Protein: CAWSPRTSGLSYNEQFF.